One sample yielded the 10 T cell receptor beta chains listed below, sequenced in a study of identical twins. One entry per CDR3 protein, called by TCRdb with MiXCR from the 5' RACE reads. Of approximately 690,000 distinct CDR3 sequences in the sample, 5.5% to 7.5% are singletons; the top ten hold around 1.7%. Sequenced input: naive T cells sorted from blood. These receptors were taken from a man younger than 30 in good health.

At least ten counts were recorded for this clonotype. The chain joins TRBV5-1 to TRBJ2-3; D gene ambiguous. Germline loops: CDR1 SGHRS, CDR2 YFSETQ. This CDR3 spans 16 amino acids. The V end lost 1 base, the J end lost 1 base, and 13 bases lay between the germline ends. Written as DNA, the CDR3 is TGCGCCAGCAGCTTGTCTCCTAGGTCGGGCACAGATACGCAGTATTTT. This codes for CASSLSPRSGTDTQYF.

The rearrangement links TRBV18 to TRBJ2-7, with 10 bases that match TRBD1. Germline V gene data show CDR1 as KGHSH and CDR2 as LQKENI. V lost 3 bases, J lost 3 bases, and 8 bases stayed unmatched. This CDR3 has 16 amino acids. For the CDR3, the DNA is TGTGCCAGCTCACCGGTAGGAGGGACAGGGGTCTACGAGCAGTACTTC. Translated, it gives CASSPVGGTGVYEQYF.

A few counts support this clonotype. This chain joins TRBV19 and TRBJ1-1; D unclear. V was trimmed by 2 bases and J by 3 bases, leaving 7 bases between them. The V gene's germline CDR1 is LNHDA and CDR2 SQIVND (reference sequence). The CDR3 consists of 13 residues. CDR3 region: CASSISRYTEAFF. DNA for the CDR3: TGTGCCAGTAGTATATCTAGATACACTGAAGCTTTCTTT.

This clonotype was recorded many times. The chain is built from TRBV20-1 and TRBJ2-1, with unresolved D. From germline, CDR1 is DFQATT and CDR2 SNEGSKA (reference sequence). There are 14 residues in the CDR3. With 5 bases removed from V and 5 bases from J, the gap between germline ends came to 16 bases. The CDR3 region is CSAPVRLTNNEQFF. The CDR3, as DNA: TGCAGTGCTCCCGTGCGGCTAACCAACAATGAGCAGTTCTTC.

This clonotype came up many times. The chain joins TRBV20-1 to TRBJ2-3; D might be TRBD2 (5 bases). Germline assignment: CDR1 DFQATT and CDR2 SNEGSKA (reference sequence). This CDR3 has 14 amino acids. V was shortened by 4 bases and J by 0 bases, with 11 bases between the two germline ends. CDR3 DNA sequence: TGCAGTGCTAAGCGGAAATCAAGCACAGATACGCAGTATTTT. This translates into CSAKRKSSTDTQYF.

In this sample, this clonotype turned up many times. The V and J genes are TRBV4-2 and TRBJ2-7; 10 bases fit TRBD2. J gave up 2 bases and V 0 bases, and 4 bases lay outside the gene matches. Germline values: CDR1 LGHNA, CDR2 YNFKEQ. This CDR3 comprises 16 residues. The CDR3 loop reads CASSQESGLAPYEQYF. The DNA of the CDR3 is TGTGCCAGCAGCCAAGAATCGGGACTAGCGCCCTACGAGCAGTACTTC.

This clonotype was detected a few times. The genes are TRBV5-6 and TRBJ1-4; the D is unclear. The CDR3 is made up of 15 amino acids. V lost 4 bases, J lost 7 bases, and 17 bases lay in between. The V gene's germline CDR1 is SGHDT and CDR2 YYEEEE. In DNA, the CDR3 is TGTGCCAGCAGCCCGAGACTGTCTCTAGGTGAAAAACTGTTTTTT. Its protein is CASSPRLSLGEKLFF. Based on the CDR3 plus reference TRBV5-6 and TRBJ1-4, the full variable domain is DAGVTQSPTHLIKTRGQQVTLRCSPKSGHDTVSWYQQALGQGPQFIFQYYEEEERQRGNFPDRFSGHQFPNYSSELNVNALLLGDSALYLCASSPRLSLGEKLFFGSGTQLSVL.

This clonotype was observed a few times. V gene TRBV14 combines with J gene TRBJ2-2; 9 bases fit TRBD1. There are 16 residues in the CDR3. Germline trimming cut 3 bases from V and 5 bases from J; bases unmatched to any gene: 7. CDR1 and CDR2 (germline): SGHDN, FVKESK. The CDR3 sequence is CASSQHRDRATGELFF. CDR3 nucleotide sequence: TGTGCCAGCAGCCAGCACCGGGACAGGGCTACCGGGGAGCTGTTTTTT.

This clonotype occurred many times. The rearrangement uses TRBV6-1 and TRBJ1-6, with TRBD1 matching over 10 bases. Germline V gene sequence: CDR1 MNHNS, CDR2 SASEGT. After removal of 9 bases from V and 9 bases from J, the junction contained 11 bases not matched to a gene. The CDR3 spans 15 residues. The CDR3 loop is CARSGTGELGSPLHF. The DNA of the CDR3 is TGTGCCAGATCCGGGACAGGGGAATTGGGTTCACCCCTCCACTTT.

This clonotype was observed a few times. V and J are TRBV5-1 and TRBJ1-3; 8 bases match TRBD1. The V segment lost 0 bases and the J segment 0 bases; nucleotides outside the gene matches: 11. CDR1 is SGHRS, CDR2 YFSETQ, per germline. The CDR3 length is 19 residues. The CDR3 loop is CASSLGSGGHPSSGNTIYF. CDR3 coding DNA: TGCGCCAGCAGCTTGGGGTCAGGGGGCCACCCGAGCTCTGGAAACACCATATATTTT. The whole variable domain, filled in from reference TRBV5-1 and TRBJ1-3, reads KAGVTQTPRYLIKTRGQQVTLSCSPISGHRSVSWYQQTPGQGLQFLFEYFSETQRNKGNFPGRFSGRQFSNSRSEMNVSTLELGDSALYLCASSLGSGGHPSSGNTIYFGEGSWLTVV.